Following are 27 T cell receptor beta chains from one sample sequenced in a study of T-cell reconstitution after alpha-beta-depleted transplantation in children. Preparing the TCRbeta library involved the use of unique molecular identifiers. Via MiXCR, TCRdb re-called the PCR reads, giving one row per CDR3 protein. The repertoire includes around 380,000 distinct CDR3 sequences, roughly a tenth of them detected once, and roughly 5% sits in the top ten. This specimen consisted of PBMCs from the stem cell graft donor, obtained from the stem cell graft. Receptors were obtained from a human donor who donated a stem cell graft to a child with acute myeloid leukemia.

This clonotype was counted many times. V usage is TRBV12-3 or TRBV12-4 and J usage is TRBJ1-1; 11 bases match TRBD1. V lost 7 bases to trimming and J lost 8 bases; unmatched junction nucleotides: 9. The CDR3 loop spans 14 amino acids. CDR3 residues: CASTVGDRGSEAFF. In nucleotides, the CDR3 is TGTGCCAGCACCGTTGGGGACAGGGGGTCGGAAGCTTTCTTT.

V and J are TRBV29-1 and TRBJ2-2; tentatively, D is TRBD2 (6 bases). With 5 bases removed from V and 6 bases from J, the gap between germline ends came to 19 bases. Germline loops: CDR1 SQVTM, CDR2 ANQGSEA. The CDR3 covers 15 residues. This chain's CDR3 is CSVPGSRWGAGELFF. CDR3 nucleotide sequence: TGCAGCGTTCCCGGGAGCCGGTGGGGGGCCGGGGAGCTGTTTTTT.

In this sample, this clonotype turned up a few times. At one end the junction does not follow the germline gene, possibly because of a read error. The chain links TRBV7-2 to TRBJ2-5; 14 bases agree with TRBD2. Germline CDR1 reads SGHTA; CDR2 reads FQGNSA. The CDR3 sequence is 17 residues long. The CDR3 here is CSSSFLGLAGDQETQYF. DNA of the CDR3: TGTTCCAGCAGCTTCCTGGGACTAGCGGGGGACCAAGAGACCCAGTACTTC.

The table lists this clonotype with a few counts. The CDR3 sequence: CATRDNANTGELFF. In DNA, the CDR3 is TGTGCCACCAGGGACAACGCGAACACCGGGGAGCTGTTTTTT. V gene TRBV10-3 combines with J gene TRBJ2-2; tentatively, D is TRBD1 (6 bases). The CDR3 contains 14 residues. Trimming left V 10 bases short and J 0 bases short, with 12 bases between. CDR1 is ENHRY, CDR2 SYGVKD, per germline.

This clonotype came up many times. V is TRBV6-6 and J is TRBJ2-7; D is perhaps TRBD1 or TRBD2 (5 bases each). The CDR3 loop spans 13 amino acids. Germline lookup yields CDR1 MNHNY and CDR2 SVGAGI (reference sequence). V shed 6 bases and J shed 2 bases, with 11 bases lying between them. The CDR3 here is CASSRDGTYEQYF. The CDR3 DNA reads TGTGCCAGCAGCCGGGACGGGACCTACGAGCAGTACTTC.

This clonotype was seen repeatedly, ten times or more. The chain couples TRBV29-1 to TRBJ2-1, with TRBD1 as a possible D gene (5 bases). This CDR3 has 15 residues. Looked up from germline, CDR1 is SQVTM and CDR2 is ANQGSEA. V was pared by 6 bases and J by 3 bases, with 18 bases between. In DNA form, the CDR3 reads TGCAGCGTCCCCACCATAGGGGAAAGCTACAATGAGCAGTTCTTC. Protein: CSVPTIGESYNEQFF.

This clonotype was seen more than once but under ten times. DNA for the CDR3: TGCGCCAGCAGCCCCCGGAAAGACAGGCCCGGGGAGCTGTTTTTT. This gives the protein CASSPRKDRPGELFF. The genes are TRBV5-1 and TRBJ2-2; perhaps TRBD1 as D (6 bases). The germline V gene has CDR1 SGHRS and CDR2 YFSETQ. The CDR3 contains 15 residues. V was shortened by 4 bases and J by 6 bases, with 16 bases between the two germline ends.

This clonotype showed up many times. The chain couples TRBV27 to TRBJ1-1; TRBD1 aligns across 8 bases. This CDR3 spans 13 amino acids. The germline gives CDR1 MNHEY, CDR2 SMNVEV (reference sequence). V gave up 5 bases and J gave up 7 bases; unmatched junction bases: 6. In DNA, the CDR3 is TGTGCCAGCAGTCAGGGGGCGATTAATGAAGCTTTCTTT. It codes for CASSQGAINEAFF.

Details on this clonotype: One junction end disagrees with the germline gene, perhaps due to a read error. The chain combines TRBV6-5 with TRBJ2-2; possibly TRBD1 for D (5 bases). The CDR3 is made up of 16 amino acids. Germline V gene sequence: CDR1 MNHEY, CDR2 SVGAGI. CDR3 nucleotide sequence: TGTGCCAGCAGTTACGGGCAGGGCGCGAACACCGAGGAGCTGTTTTTT. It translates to CASSYGQGANTEELFF.

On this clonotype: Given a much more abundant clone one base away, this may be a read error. Here the CDR3 reads CSIASSGVDTQYF. The CDR3 nucleotides are TGCAGCATCGCTAGTTCCGGGGTAGATACGCAGTATTTT. This chain uses TRBV29-1 with TRBJ2-3; D is perhaps TRBD2 (5 bases). The germline gives CDR1 SQVTM, CDR2 ANQGSEA. The germline V and J ends were trimmed by 8 bases and 5 bases, with 17 bases remaining between them. The CDR3 consists of 13 residues.

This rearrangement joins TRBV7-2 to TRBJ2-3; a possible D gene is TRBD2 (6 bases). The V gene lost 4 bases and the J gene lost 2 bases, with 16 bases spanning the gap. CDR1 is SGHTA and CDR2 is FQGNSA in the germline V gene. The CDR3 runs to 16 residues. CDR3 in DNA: TGTGCCAGCAGCTCGGCCGGGCGCGGGAACACAGATACGCAGTATTTT. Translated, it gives CASSSAGRGNTDTQYF.

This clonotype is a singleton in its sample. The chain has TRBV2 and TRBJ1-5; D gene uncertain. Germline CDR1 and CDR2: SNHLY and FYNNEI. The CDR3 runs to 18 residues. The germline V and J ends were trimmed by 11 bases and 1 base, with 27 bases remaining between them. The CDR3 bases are TGTGCCTTCTGTCCGAGCCCCTTCACCCAGGAAAGCAATCAGCCCCAGCATTTT. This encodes CAFCPSPFTQESNQPQHF. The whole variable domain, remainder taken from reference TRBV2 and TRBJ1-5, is EPEVTQTPSHQVTQMGQEVILRCVPISNHLYFYWYRQILGQKVEFLVSFYNNEISEKSEIFDDQFSVERPDGSNFTLKIRSTKLEDSAMYFCAFCPSPFTQESNQPQHFGDGTRLSIL.

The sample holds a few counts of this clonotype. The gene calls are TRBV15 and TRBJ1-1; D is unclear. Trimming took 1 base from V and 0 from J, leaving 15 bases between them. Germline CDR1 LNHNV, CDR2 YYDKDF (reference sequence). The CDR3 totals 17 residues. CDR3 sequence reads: CATSRVSGVGVNTEAFF. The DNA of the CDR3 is TGTGCCACCAGCAGAGTTTCCGGGGTCGGCGTGAACACTGAAGCTTTCTTT. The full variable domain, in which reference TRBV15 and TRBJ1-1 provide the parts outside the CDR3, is DAMVIQNPRYQVTQFGKPVTLSCSQTLNHNVMYWYQQKSSQAPKLLFHYYDKDFNNEADTPDNFQSRRPNTSFCFLDIRSPGLGDTAMYLCATSRVSGVGVNTEAFFGQGTRLTVV.

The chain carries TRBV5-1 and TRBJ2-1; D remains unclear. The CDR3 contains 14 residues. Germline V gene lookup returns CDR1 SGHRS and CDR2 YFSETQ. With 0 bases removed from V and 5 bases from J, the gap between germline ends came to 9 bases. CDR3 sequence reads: CASSLGWGDNEQFF. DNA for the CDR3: TGCGCCAGCAGCTTGGGTTGGGGTGACAATGAGCAGTTCTTC. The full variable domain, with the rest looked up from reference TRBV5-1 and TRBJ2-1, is KAGVTQTPRYLIKTRGQQVTLSCSPISGHRSVSWYQQTPGQGLQFLFEYFSETQRNKGNFPGRFSGRQFSNSRSEMNVSTLELGDSALYLCASSLGWGDNEQFFGPGTRLTVL.

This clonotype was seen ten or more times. The CDR3 loop is CASRRTGPYEQYV. The DNA for the CDR3 is TGTGCCAGCAGACGGACAGGACCCTACGAGCAGTACGTC. This chain connects TRBV27 to TRBJ2-7; TRBD1 matches at 7 bases. Germline V lookup: CDR1 MNHEY, CDR2 SMNVEV (reference sequence). The CDR3 is 13 amino acids. With V trimmed by 6 bases and J by 2 bases, 4 bases remained unmatched.

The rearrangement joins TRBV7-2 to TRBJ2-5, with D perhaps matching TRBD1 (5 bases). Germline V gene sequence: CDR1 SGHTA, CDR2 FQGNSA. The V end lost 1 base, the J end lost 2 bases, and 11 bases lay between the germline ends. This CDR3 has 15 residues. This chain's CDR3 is CASSLVSPGQETQYF. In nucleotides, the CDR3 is TGTGCCAGCAGCTTAGTTTCGCCAGGGCAAGAGACCCAGTACTTC.

In nucleotides, the CDR3 is TGTGCCAGCAGTGTAACCGGACTAGCGTCCAACTACGAGCAGTACTTC. Protein product: CASSVTGLASNYEQYF. This chain connects TRBV6-1 to TRBJ2-7; TRBD2 aligns across 9 bases. CDR3 length: 16 residues. Germline-derived CDR1 and CDR2 are MNHNS and SASEGT. V gave up 4 bases and J gave up 3 bases; unmatched junction bases: 10.

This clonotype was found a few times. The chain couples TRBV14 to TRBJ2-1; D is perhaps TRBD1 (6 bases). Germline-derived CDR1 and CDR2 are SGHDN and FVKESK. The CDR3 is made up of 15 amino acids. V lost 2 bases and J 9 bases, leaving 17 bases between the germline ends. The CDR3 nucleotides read TGTGCCAGCAGCCAATTCCGAGGGGGTGAGGGTGAGCAGTTCTTC. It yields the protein CASSQFRGGEGEQFF. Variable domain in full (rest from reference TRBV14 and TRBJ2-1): EAGVTQFPSHSVIEKGQTVTLRCDPISGHDNLYWYRRVMGKEIKFLLHFVKESKQDESGMPNNRFLAERTGGTYSTLKVQPAELEDSGVYFCASSQFRGGEGEQFFGPGTRLTVL.

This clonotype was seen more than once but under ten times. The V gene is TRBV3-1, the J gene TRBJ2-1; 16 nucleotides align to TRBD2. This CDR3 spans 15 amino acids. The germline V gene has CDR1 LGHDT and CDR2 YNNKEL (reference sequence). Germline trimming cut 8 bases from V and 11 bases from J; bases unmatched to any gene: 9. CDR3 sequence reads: CASAPGLAGGPKQFF. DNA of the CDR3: TGTGCCAGCGCCCCGGGACTAGCGGGAGGGCCCAAGCAGTTCTTC.

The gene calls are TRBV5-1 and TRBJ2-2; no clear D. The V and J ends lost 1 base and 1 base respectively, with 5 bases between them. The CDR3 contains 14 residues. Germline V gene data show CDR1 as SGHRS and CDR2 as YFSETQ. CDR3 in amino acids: CASSLQGNTGELFF. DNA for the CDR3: TGCGCCAGCAGCTTGCAAGGGAACACCGGGGAGCTGTTTTTT.

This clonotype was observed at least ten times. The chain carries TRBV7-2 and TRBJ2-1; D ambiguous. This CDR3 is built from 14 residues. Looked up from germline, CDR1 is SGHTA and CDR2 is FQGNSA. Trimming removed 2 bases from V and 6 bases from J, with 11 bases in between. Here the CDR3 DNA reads TGTGCCAGCAGCTTATTTGGGGTTTCCAATGAGCAGTTCTTC. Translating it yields CASSLFGVSNEQFF.

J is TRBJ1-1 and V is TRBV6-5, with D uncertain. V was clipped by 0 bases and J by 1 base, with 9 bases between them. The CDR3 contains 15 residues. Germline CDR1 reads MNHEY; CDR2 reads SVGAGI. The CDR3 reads CASSYSGSSNTEAFF. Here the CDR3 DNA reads TGTGCCAGCAGTTACTCCGGCAGTTCGAACACTGAAGCTTTCTTT.

CDR3 nucleotide sequence: TGTGCCAGCAGCCAAGATGAGGCTAGCGGGATTTACAATGAGCAGTTCTTC. Its translation is CASSQDEASGIYNEQFF. The rearrangement joins TRBV3-1 to TRBJ2-1; TRBD2 matches at 9 bases. The CDR3 is made up of 17 amino acids. Germline trimming cut 0 bases from V and 4 bases from J; bases unmatched to any gene: 7. The V gene's germline CDR1 is LGHDT and CDR2 YNNKEL (reference sequence).

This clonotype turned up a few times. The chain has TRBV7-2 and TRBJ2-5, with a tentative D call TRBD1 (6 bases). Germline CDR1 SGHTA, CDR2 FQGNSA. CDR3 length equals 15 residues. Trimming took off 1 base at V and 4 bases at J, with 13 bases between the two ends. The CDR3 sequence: CASSLVQGSRETQYF. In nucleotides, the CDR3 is TGTGCCAGCAGCTTAGTTCAGGGGTCTCGAGAGACCCAGTACTTC.

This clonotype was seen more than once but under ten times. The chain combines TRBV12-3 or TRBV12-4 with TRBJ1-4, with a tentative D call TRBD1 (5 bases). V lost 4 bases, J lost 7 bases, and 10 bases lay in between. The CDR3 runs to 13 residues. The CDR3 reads CASSSGRGEKLFF. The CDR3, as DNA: TGTGCCAGCAGTTCCGGGAGGGGTGAAAAACTGTTTTTT.

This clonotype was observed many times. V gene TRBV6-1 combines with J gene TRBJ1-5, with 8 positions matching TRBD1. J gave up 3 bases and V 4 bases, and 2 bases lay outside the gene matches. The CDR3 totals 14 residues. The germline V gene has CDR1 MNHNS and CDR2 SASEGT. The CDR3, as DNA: TGTGCCAGCAGTGGACAGGGGAACAATCAGCCCCAGCATTTT. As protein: CASSGQGNNQPQHF.

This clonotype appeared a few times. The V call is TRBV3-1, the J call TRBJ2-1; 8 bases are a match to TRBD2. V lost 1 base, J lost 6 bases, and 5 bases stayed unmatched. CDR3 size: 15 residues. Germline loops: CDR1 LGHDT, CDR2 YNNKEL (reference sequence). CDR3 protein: CASSQAGGAANEQFF. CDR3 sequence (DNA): TGTGCCAGCAGCCAAGCGGGGGGGGCCGCCAATGAGCAGTTCTTC.